What follows are 27 T cell receptor beta chains derived from one specimen sequenced in a study of PD-1 blockade in classical Hodgkin lymphoma. Profiled with immunoSEQ multiplex PCR; TCRdb holds only in-frame clones, not every one. The table has 45,000 to 55,000 clones, 73% seen once. Relapse after autologous stem cell transplantation occurred in every patient, and brentuximab vedotin exposure varied. The sequencing here drew on peripheral blood mononuclear cells (PBMCs), taken before the second cycle of nivolumab. The source is a human donor with classical Hodgkin lymphoma.

This clone was picked up one time. The rearrangement joins TRBV7-2 to TRBJ1-2; the match to TRBD1 covers 7 bases. Germline V gives CDR1 SGHTA, CDR2 FQGNSA. The CDR3 sequence is 14 residues long. The V and J ends lost 5 bases and 7 bases, in that order; junction bases with no gene match: 10. The CDR3 spells CASSIMTGRSGYTF. CDR3 DNA: TGTGCCAGCAGCATAATGACAGGGCGTAGTGGCTACACCTTC.

The V and J genes are TRBV6-6 and TRBJ1-5; no firm D call. The CDR3 is 11 residues long. Deletions cut 5 bases from V and 2 bases from J, with 1 base between. Germline V gene lookup returns CDR1 MNHNY and CDR2 SVGAGI (reference sequence). The CDR3 protein is CASSGNQPQHF. The CDR3 bases are TGTGCCAGCAGTGGCAATCAGCCCCAGCATTTT.

This chain joins TRBV30 and TRBJ2-7; possibly TRBD1 for D (5 bases). The germline V and J ends were trimmed by 0 bases and 7 bases, with 13 bases remaining between them. The CDR3 has 13 residues. Germline CDR1 is GTSNPN and CDR2 is SVGIG (reference sequence). CDR3 in amino acids: CAWSVGRSREQYF. CDR3 DNA sequence: TGTGCCTGGAGTGTGGGGCGGAGCAGGGAGCAGTACTTC.

Regarding this clone: This CDR3 is also generated by other DNA sequences in the sample. This chain joins TRBV10-1 and TRBJ2-7; TRBD1 might be the D (5 bases). Per germline, CDR1 WNHNN and CDR2 SYGVQD (reference sequence). V was trimmed by 3 bases and J by 4 bases, leaving 10 bases between them. CDR3 size: 13 residues. Here the CDR3 reads CASSERQSYEQYF. CDR3 sequence (DNA): TGCGCCAGCAGTGAACGACAGAGTTACGAGCAGTACTTC.

This chain links TRBV7-6 with TRBJ1-2; D is possibly TRBD1 (5 bases). Germline assignment: CDR1 SGHVS and CDR2 FNYEAQ. The CDR3 has 15 amino acids. Between the trimmed V and J ends, which lost 1 base and 9 bases, there was a span of 18 bases. In DNA form, the CDR3 reads TGTGCCAGCAGCTTAGATGTCGGCAGGGCGGGACGCTACACCTTC. It yields the protein CASSLDVGRAGRYTF.

This clone came up many times. CDR3 loop: CASSLGQRLTGELFF. The CDR3 DNA is TGCGCCAGCAGCCTGGGACAGAGGTTGACCGGGGAGCTGTTTTTT. The chain has TRBV4-3 and TRBJ2-2, with 7 bases identical to TRBD1. The CDR3 is made up of 15 amino acids. CDR1 and CDR2 (germline): LGHNA, YSLEER. J lost 5 bases, V lost 4 bases, and 7 bases had no gene match.

The V and J genes are TRBV28 and TRBJ1-1; TRBD1 matches 8 bases. Germline trimming cut 10 bases from V and 7 bases from J; bases unmatched to any gene: 2. The germline gives CDR1 MDHEN, CDR2 SYDVKM. The CDR3 covers 10 residues. The CDR3: CAIQGDEAFF. For the CDR3, the DNA is TGTGCCATACAGGGGGATGAAGCTTTCTTT.

CDR3 residues: CASSGYRDRQETQYF. CDR3 nucleotide sequence: TGTGCCAGCAGTGGCTATCGGGACAGGCAAGAGACCCAGTACTTC. J is TRBJ2-5 and V is TRBV6-4, with 8 nucleotides matching TRBD1. Per germline, CDR1 MRHNA and CDR2 SNTAGT. V trimming: 4 bases; J trimming: 2 bases; junction bases outside the gene matches: 6. This CDR3 contains 15 residues.

V and J are TRBV16 and TRBJ2-4; no clear D. The CDR3 spans 15 residues. V was pared by 1 base and J by 0 bases, with 7 bases between. CDR1 KGHSY and CDR2 FQNENV come from the germline V gene. CDR3: CASSQYGLAKNIQYF. The CDR3 nucleotides are TGTGCCAGCAGCCAATACGGGTTAGCCAAAAACATTCAGTACTTC.

This chain uses TRBV13 with TRBJ2-2; 8 bases fit TRBD2. The CDR3 has 17 residues. V shed 6 bases and J 5 bases; nucleotides not matched to a gene: 14. Germline V gene lookup returns CDR1 PRHDT and CDR2 FYEKMQ (reference sequence). The CDR3 loop reads CASSPSLSGSGTGELFF. CDR3 nucleotides: TGTGCCAGCAGTCCTTCTCTCAGCGGGAGCGGAACCGGGGAGCTGTTTTTT.

By share of the sample, this clone is medium-sized. The CDR3 DNA reads as TGTGCCATCAGTAGCCTTGAGGGCACTGAAGCTTTCTTT. Translated, it gives CAISSLEGTEAFF. The V and J genes are TRBV10-3 and TRBJ1-1; D is unclear. CDR1 is ENHRY and CDR2 is SYGVKD in the germline V gene. The V end was cut by 5 bases, the J end by 4 bases, with 11 bases between. The CDR3 has 13 amino acids.

This clone was counted only a few times. The rearrangement joins TRBV19 to TRBJ1-2; the D gene is possibly TRBD1 (6 bases). Trimming removed 5 bases at V and 8 bases at J, with 24 bases between. CDR1 is LNHDA, CDR2 SQIVND, per germline (reference sequence). The CDR3 extends over 16 amino acids. Here the CDR3 DNA reads TGTGCCAGTAGTCTAACGAAGACAGGTCTAAGTGGGGGCTACACCTTC. Protein: CASSLTKTGLSGGYTF.

V is TRBV10-3 and J is TRBJ1-4; TRBD1 matches 10 bases. This CDR3 has 16 residues. The V and J ends lost 6 bases and 0 bases, in that order; junction bases with no gene match: 4. CDR1 and CDR2 (germline): ENHRY, SYGVKD. The CDR3 DNA follows: TGTGCCATCAGCTCGGGACAGGGGACAACTAATGAAAAACTGTTTTTT. Its translation is CAISSGQGTTNEKLFF.

In its sample, this clone was seen once. For the CDR3, the DNA is TGTGCCAGTAGTAATTTGGGACAGGGGACCCCTCAGCCCCAGCATTTT. Protein: CASSNLGQGTPQPQHF. This sequence joins TRBV19 and TRBJ1-5; 10 nucleotides agree with TRBD1. CDR1 and CDR2 from the germline V gene are LNHDA and SQIVND (reference sequence). The CDR3 totals 16 residues. V was pared by 4 bases and J by 6 bases, with 9 bases of the junction left unmatched.

This chain links TRBV10-3 with TRBJ1-1; tentatively, D is TRBD1 (6 bases). Germline values: CDR1 ENHRY, CDR2 SYGVKD. The V end lost 2 bases, the J end lost 10 bases, and 14 bases lay between the germline ends. This CDR3 is 13 amino acids long. The CDR3 region is CAISEQGQLGAFF. The CDR3 bases are TGTGCCATCAGTGAGCAGGGGCAGTTGGGAGCTTTCTTT.

The V and J genes are TRBV2 and TRBJ1-2; D ambiguous. The germline V gene has CDR1 SNHLY and CDR2 FYNNEI. The CDR3 contains 15 residues. Trimming removed 2 bases from V and 5 bases from J, with 15 bases in between. Written as DNA, the CDR3 is TGTGCCAGCAGTGAATTTGCAGGCGCGGAGTATGGCTACACCTTC. Its translation: CASSEFAGAEYGYTF.

The CDR3 reads CASSYGPADGNTIYF. CDR3 bases: TGTGCCAGCAGTTATGGTCCGGCGGACGGAAACACCATATATTTT. V and J are TRBV6-5 and TRBJ1-3; no definite D call. Germline V gene sequence: CDR1 MNHEY, CDR2 SVGAGI. The length of the CDR3 is 15 residues. V gave up 3 bases and J gave up 4 bases, with 13 bases separating them.

The chain recombines TRBV19 with TRBJ2-1; D is tentatively TRBD1 or TRBD2 (5 bases each). The V and J ends lost 6 bases and 6 bases respectively, with 12 bases between them. CDR3 length: 13 amino acids. The germline V gene has CDR1 LNHDA and CDR2 SQIVND (reference sequence). The CDR3 loop reads CASRRLGVNEQFF. The CDR3 bases are TGTGCCAGTAGAAGGTTGGGGGTCAATGAGCAGTTCTTC.

The gene calls are TRBV2 and TRBJ2-1, with TRBD1 matching 9 bases. Germline CDR1 reads SNHLY; CDR2 reads FYNNEI. J gave up 7 bases and V 5 bases, and 12 bases lay outside the gene matches. The CDR3 runs to 16 residues. The CDR3 here is CASSLSSGTGFNEQFF. CDR3 DNA: TGTGCCAGCAGTTTAAGCTCCGGGACAGGGTTTAATGAGCAGTTCTTC.

This chain connects TRBV6-5 to TRBJ2-3; D remains ambiguous. The CDR3 has 14 amino acids. Germline loops: CDR1 MNHEY, CDR2 SVGAGI. Trimming stripped 7 bases from V and 5 bases from J, with 16 bases between. The CDR3 reads CASTTSPLLDTQYF. CDR3 DNA: TGTGCCAGCACCACCTCCCCACTCCTAGATACGCAGTATTTT.

The chain uses TRBV7-3 and TRBJ2-4, with 8 bases aligning to TRBD1. V shed 5 bases, J shed 5 bases, and the junction held 8 bases outside the gene matches. The CDR3 covers 15 residues. CDR1 is SGHTA and CDR2 is FQGTGA in the germline V gene. CDR3 amino acids: CASSQQGGNENIQYF. The DNA for the CDR3 is TGTGCCAGCAGCCAACAGGGGGGTAACGAAAACATTCAGTACTTC.

The rearrangement uses TRBV27 and TRBJ2-3, with D uncertain. Germline V gene sequence: CDR1 MNHEY, CDR2 SMNVEV (reference sequence). This CDR3 spans 14 amino acids. Between the trimmed V and J ends, which lost 0 bases and 2 bases, there was a span of 6 bases. The CDR3 protein is CASSLSDITDTQYF. In DNA form, the CDR3 reads TGTGCCAGCAGTTTATCCGACATCACAGATACGCAGTATTTT.

This sequence joins TRBV28 and TRBJ1-3; D is perhaps TRBD1 (5 bases). CDR1 is MDHEN, CDR2 SYDVKM, per germline. V shed 7 bases and J shed 1 base, with 11 bases lying between them. The CDR3 length is 14 residues. The CDR3 coding sequence is TGTGCCAGCACCTTCGAGGGGTCTGGAAACACCATATATTTT. Translating it yields CASTFEGSGNTIYF.

The V gene is TRBV11-2, the J gene TRBJ1-4; D remains unclear. The CDR3 has 14 amino acids. Germline V CDR1 and CDR2: SGHAT, FQNNGV. V lost 0 bases and J 13 bases, leaving 15 bases between the germline ends. The CDR3 DNA sequence: TGTGCCAGCAGCTTAGAGGATGGGTTGAGGTCACTGTTTTTT. Its protein is CASSLEDGLRSLFF.

The chain recombines TRBV28 with TRBJ2-7, with D maybe TRBD2 (5 bases). V was trimmed by 7 bases and J by 11 bases, leaving 21 bases between them. The CDR3 extends over 13 amino acids. CDR1 is MDHEN, CDR2 SYDVKM, per germline. The CDR3 sequence is CASTPGSPPRKYF. CDR3 coding DNA: TGTGCCAGCACCCCGGGGTCGCCCCCGAGGAAGTACTTC.

This sequence joins TRBV18 and TRBJ2-1; 9 positions match TRBD2. J was trimmed by 7 bases and V by 6 bases; bases with no gene match: 10. Germline assignment: CDR1 KGHSH and CDR2 LQKENI. The CDR3 extends over 15 amino acids. In nucleotides, the CDR3 is TGTGCCAGCTCCCCTAGCGGGACGGGCCGGAATGAGCAGTTCTTC. Its translation is CASSPSGTGRNEQFF.

The chain combines TRBV12-1 with TRBJ2-6; the DNA was not used to check the table's D call, TRBD1. TRBV12-1 is a documented pseudogene. The CDR3 covers 18 residues. CDR3 DNA: TGTGCCAGCAGCACATCAACTGTAGGACAAAGTCGGGCCAACGTCCTGACTTTC. Its protein is CASSTSTVGQSRANVLTF.